This TCR beta chain appears in the sequencing data of a study of STAT5B mutations in CD4+ large granular lymphocyte leukemia. TCRdb's copy holds only in-frame clones and misses some; the assay was immunoSEQ multiplex PCR. The data hold tens of thousands of clones, with roughly two thirds observed a single time. This clonotype was obtained from a human donor in good health. The sample taken for sequencing was CD4+ T cells from blood buffy coats.

In DNA, the CDR3 is TGTGCCAGCAGCGAACAGGGGGTTTCTAATTCACCCCTCCACTTT. Translated: CASSEQGVSNSPLHF. The chain uses TRBV9 and TRBJ1-6, with TRBD1 matching over 8 bases. V lost 3 bases and J lost 6; bases outside the gene matches: 5. The germline V gene has CDR1 SGDLS and CDR2 YYNGEE. The CDR3 loop spans 15 amino acids.